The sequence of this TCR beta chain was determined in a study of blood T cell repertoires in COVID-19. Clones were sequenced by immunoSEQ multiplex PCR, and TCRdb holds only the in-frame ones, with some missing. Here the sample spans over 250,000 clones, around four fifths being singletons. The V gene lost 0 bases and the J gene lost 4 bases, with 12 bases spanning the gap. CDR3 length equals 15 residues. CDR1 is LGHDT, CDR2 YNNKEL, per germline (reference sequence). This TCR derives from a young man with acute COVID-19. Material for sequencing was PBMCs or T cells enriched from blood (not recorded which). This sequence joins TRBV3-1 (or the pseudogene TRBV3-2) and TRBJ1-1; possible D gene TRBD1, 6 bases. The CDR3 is CASSQEGQMATEAFF. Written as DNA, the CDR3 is TGTGCCAGCAGCCAAGAAGGACAGATGGCCACTGAAGCTTTCTTT.